One and the same sample provided the 22 T cell receptor beta chains below, sequenced in a study of response to subunit inactivated influenza vaccine. A single record per CDR3 protein comes from TCRdb applying MiXCR to the RT-PCR reads. The data show 500,000 to 550,000 distinct CDR3 sequences, around 8% seen once. Here the sequenced sample was PBMCs from blood, taken less than 30 months after vaccination. The receptors originated from a man between 50 and 75 years old who received an inactivated influenza vaccine.

This clonotype was counted at least ten times. This chain uses TRBV20-1 with TRBJ2-1, with TRBD2 matching 12 bases. V lost 5 bases and J lost 5; bases outside the gene matches: 4. Germline V lookup: CDR1 DFQATT, CDR2 SNEGSKA (reference sequence). The length of the CDR3 is 14 residues. The CDR3 is CSAARLAGDNEQFF. CDR3 in DNA: TGCAGTGCTGCCCGACTAGCGGGGGACAATGAGCAGTTCTTC.

This clonotype was seen a few times. V usage is TRBV28 and J usage is TRBJ1-5; 7 bases are shared with TRBD1. The CDR3 is 14 residues long. V shed 6 bases and J 0 bases; nucleotides not matched to a gene: 2. CDR1 is MDHEN, CDR2 SYDVKM, per germline. CDR3 DNA: TGTGCCAGCAGGACAGGGACTAGCAATCAGCCCCAGCATTTT. Translation: CASRTGTSNQPQHF.

The genes are TRBV30 and TRBJ2-7; D call uncertain. The germline V gene encodes CDR1 GTSNPN and CDR2 SVGIG (reference sequence). CDR3 length: 13 amino acids. Trimming cost V 5 bases and J 5 bases, with 16 bases left between them. The CDR3 region has the DNA TGTGCCTGGGAAAGATGGGCCCCTAACGAGCAGTACTTC. Translating it yields CAWERWAPNEQYF.

Points on this clonotype: This may stem from a read error, because a much larger clone lies one nucleotide away. The chain recombines TRBV20-1 with TRBJ2-3; 12 bases line up with TRBD2. CDR1 and CDR2 from the germline V gene are DFQATT and SNEGSKA (reference sequence). J was trimmed by 0 bases and V by 6 bases; bases with no gene match: 7. The CDR3 sequence is 16 residues long. The CDR3 region has the DNA TGCAGTGCGGGGACTAGCGGGTGCTCTAGCACAGATACGCAGTATTTT. It translates to CSAGTSGCSSTDTQYF.

This clonotype has a handful of counts. V is TRBV14 and J is TRBJ2-2; D ambiguous. CDR1 SGHDN and CDR2 FVKESK come from the germline V gene. This CDR3 has 14 residues. V lost 2 bases, J lost 5 bases, and 9 bases lay in between. This CDR3 reads CASSQNWFTGELFF. DNA for the CDR3: TGTGCCAGCAGCCAAAACTGGTTTACCGGGGAGCTGTTTTTT.

Ten or more counts support this clonotype. The DNA for the CDR3 is TGCAGTGCCAGTGATTCCTCGAGACAGTCAAACTCCTACGAGCAGTACTTC. Translated, it gives CSASDSSRQSNSYEQYF. The V call is TRBV20-1, the J call TRBJ2-7, with D perhaps TRBD1 (5 bases). Germline V gives CDR1 DFQATT, CDR2 SNEGSKA (reference sequence). The CDR3 is made up of 17 amino acids. V lost 6 bases and J 0 bases, leaving 24 bases between the germline ends.

V usage is TRBV7-9 and J usage is TRBJ2-1; D might be TRBD2 (6 bases). CDR3 length equals 15 residues. Germline loops: CDR1 SEHNR, CDR2 FQNEAQ (reference sequence). Trimming pared 5 bases from V and 3 bases from J, leaving 14 bases between. The CDR3 sequence is CASSPGLAIYNEQFF. As DNA, the CDR3 is TGTGCCAGCAGCCCGGGACTTGCGATCTACAATGAGCAGTTCTTC.

V is TRBV10-2 and J is TRBJ2-7; 12 bases fit TRBD2. J gave up 0 bases and V 7 bases, and 7 bases lay outside the gene matches. CDR3 length: 16 residues. The V gene's germline CDR1 is WSHSY and CDR2 SAAADI. CDR3 bases: TGCGCCAGCAATGACGGACTAGCGGGGACCTCCTACGAGCAGTACTTC. Protein: CASNDGLAGTSYEQYF.

In this sample, this clonotype turned up many times. This rearrangement joins TRBV20-1 to TRBJ2-1, with 9 nucleotides matching TRBD2. Germline CDR1 is DFQATT and CDR2 is SNEGSKA (reference sequence). V lost 3 bases, J lost 4 bases, and 4 bases stayed unmatched. This CDR3 spans 14 amino acids. CDR3: CSARGLAGYNEQFF. The CDR3 DNA is TGCAGTGCTAGGGGGCTAGCGGGGTACAATGAGCAGTTCTTC.

CDR3 DNA sequence: TGCGCCAGCAGCCAAGAAATCGGTCGGGGTAACTATGGCTACACCTTC. Protein: CASSQEIGRGNYGYTF. The rearrangement links TRBV4-3 to TRBJ1-2; no reliable D call. This CDR3 is 16 amino acids long. With 0 bases removed from V and 1 base from J, the gap between germline ends came to 12 bases. Germline CDR1 reads LGHNA; CDR2 reads YSLEER.

The sample holds many counts of this clonotype. The chain uses TRBV12-3 or TRBV12-4 and TRBJ2-7; D is perhaps TRBD1 (6 bases). The V end was cut by 3 bases, the J end by 5 bases, with 17 bases between. The CDR3 totals 15 residues. The chain's CDR3 is CASSLGTQGTDEQYF. CDR3 in DNA: TGTGCCAGCAGTTTGGGTACCCAGGGGACGGACGAGCAGTACTTC.

This clonotype has at least ten counts. The chain is built from TRBV6-2 or TRBV6-3 and TRBJ1-5; D may be TRBD1 (6 bases). The CDR3 is 14 amino acids. In germline, CDR1 is MNHEY, CDR2 SVGEGT. Deletions cut 6 bases from V and 0 bases from J, with 9 bases between. Here the CDR3 DNA reads TGTGCCAGCAGCCCAGGGGATAGCAATCAGCCCCAGCATTTT. It codes for CASSPGDSNQPQHF.

The table lists this clonotype with a few counts. V and J are TRBV28 and TRBJ2-5; TRBD2 might be the D (5 bases). Trimming left V 6 bases short and J 2 bases short, with 19 bases between. This CDR3 has 16 amino acids. Germline lookup yields CDR1 MDHEN and CDR2 SYDVKM. The CDR3 DNA sequence: TGTGCCAGCAGCCCCAACGGGGAGCCCCTACAAGAGACCCAGTACTTC. Protein product: CASSPNGEPLQETQYF.

The genes are TRBV20-1 and TRBJ2-5; TRBD2 agrees at 7 bases. Germline values: CDR1 DFQATT, CDR2 SNEGSKA (reference sequence). Unmatched junction bases numbered 19, after V lost 6 bases and J lost 6 bases. The CDR3 has 16 amino acids. Here the CDR3 DNA reads TGCAGTGCAGTCGAGGGTCTAGCGGAGATTTCGCAGACCCAGTACTTC. Translating it yields CSAVEGLAEISQTQYF.

The chain is built from TRBV4-1 and TRBJ2-5; D is possibly TRBD1 (6 bases). The CDR3 totals 18 residues. Trimming left V 0 bases short and J 5 bases short, with 22 bases between. Per germline, CDR1 MGHRA and CDR2 YSYEKL. Here the CDR3 reads CASSQEGVHRDDRETQYF. The DNA of the CDR3 is TGCGCCAGCAGCCAAGAAGGCGTTCACAGGGACGATAGGGAGACCCAGTACTTC.

V usage is TRBV7-2 and J usage is TRBJ1-2; D possibly corresponds to TRBD1 (5 bases). Looked up from germline, CDR1 is SGHTA and CDR2 is FQGNSA. This CDR3 has 13 residues. V lost 4 bases to trimming and J lost 13 bases, with 19 bases between them. The CDR3 reads CASSSRGGAKCTF. CDR3 DNA sequence: TGTGCCAGCAGCTCGCGGGGAGGGGCCAAGTGCACCTTC.

There are a few counts of this clonotype. V gene TRBV7-9 combines with J gene TRBJ1-2; D not certain. Germline-derived CDR1 and CDR2 are SEHNR and FQNEAQ (reference sequence). V was clipped by 1 base and J by 2 bases, with 8 bases between them. The length of the CDR3 is 14 residues. The CDR3 DNA is TGTGCCAGCAGCTTAGACGCAGCGAACTATGGCTACACCTTC. This translates into CASSLDAANYGYTF.

J is TRBJ2-7 and V is TRBV7-2; 7 nucleotides match TRBD2. V gave up 3 bases and J gave up 5 bases; unmatched junction bases: 4. From germline, CDR1 is SGHTA and CDR2 FQGNSA. CDR3 length: 13 residues. CDR3 in amino acids: CASSLGRAHEQYF. The DNA of the CDR3 is TGTGCCAGCAGCTTGGGGAGGGCCCACGAGCAGTACTTC.

This clonotype was observed many times. The V and J genes are TRBV12-3 or TRBV12-4 and TRBJ1-4; D gene ambiguous. This CDR3 spans 12 amino acids. The V and J ends lost 2 bases and 2 bases respectively, with 0 bases between them. CDR3: CASSLTNEKLFF. The CDR3 coding sequence is TGTGCCAGCAGTTTAACTAATGAAAAACTGTTTTTT.

This clonotype was counted a few times. This CDR3 reads CASSQDGLPGQILNGLPNEQFF. Written as DNA, the CDR3 is TGTGCCAGCAGCCAAGATGGCTTGCCGGGACAGATATTGAATGGGCTACCCAATGAGCAGTTCTTC. The chain combines TRBV4-2 with TRBJ2-1, with TRBD1 matching over 7 bases. Germline-derived CDR1 and CDR2 are LGHNA and YNFKEQ. The V and J ends lost 0 bases and 6 bases, in that order; junction bases with no gene match: 26. The CDR3 contains 22 residues.

Remarks on this clonotype: A read error may explain this, as a much larger clone is one base away. The chain recombines TRBV28 with TRBJ1-1; D might be TRBD1 (5 bases). Germline loops: CDR1 MDHEN, CDR2 SYDVKM. Deletions cut 2 bases from V and 4 bases from J, with 8 bases between. The CDR3 is 13 amino acids. The DNA for the CDR3 is TGTGCCAGCAGTTTAGAGGGGATCACTGAAGCTTTCTTT. Translating gives CASSLEGITEAFF.

The chain employs TRBV28 and TRBJ2-7; 10 positions match TRBD1. The junction had 11 bases not matched to a gene; V was cut back by 5 bases and J by 4 bases. Germline loops: CDR1 MDHEN, CDR2 SYDVKM. This CDR3 contains 16 residues. CDR3 DNA sequence: TGTGCCAGCAGTCCCCTCGAACCGGGACAGGGGTACGAGCAGTACTTC. It yields the protein CASSPLEPGQGYEQYF.